Below, one TCR beta chain is given with its context. Antigen: not known. This record belongs to a study of beta chain features in type 1 diabetes. Overall study results and limits: Shorter templates might be favored by PCR, and equally so in patients and in controls. Sampled from patients, naive, central memory and Treg TCRB repertoires appeared more similar than those sampled from healthy donors. Fewer junction insertions and more nucleotide deletions appeared in type 1 diabetes patients. Reads derived from cDNA could over-represent cells showing high TCR expression.

CDR1 SGHVS and CDR2 FNYEAQ come from the germline V gene. This CDR3 comprises 17 residues. V was cut by 2 bases and J by 5 bases, with 21 bases left in between. cDNA synthesis used the whole RNA isolate, giving expressed TCRB sequences. Some clones are missing from TCRdb's copy, which holds only in-frame ones; the method was immunoSEQ multiplex PCR. The table includes about 270,000 clones, around 14% detected once. This TCR was recovered from a woman aged 40-49 years in good health. The sequencing sample was made of naive CD4+ T cells from blood. The J gene is TRBJ2-5, the V gene TRBV7-6, with TRBD1 as a possible D gene (7 bases). The CDR3 DNA reads TGTGCCAGCAGCTTAAATGAGCTATCAGGGGGGTGGGAGACCCAGTACTTC. It codes for CASSLNELSGGWETQYF.